These 14 T cell receptor beta chains came from one sample sequenced in a study of control samples from healthy donors and cancer patients (dated by TCRdb to 2020 to 2022). The library relied on the immunoSEQ multiplex PCR assay. TCRdb re-hosts the immuneACCESS table, in-frame sequences only. Its copies lack some clones; in the studies checked, an unresolved V gene accounts for under half of them, and the cause for the rest is not known. The sample table shows around 68,000 clones, and around four fifths are seen once. Less than 15% of the sample comes from the top ten. The sample was blood. These TCRs come from a man aged 45-60 years in good health.

The gene calls are TRBV2 and TRBJ1-1, with 10 bases lining up with TRBD1. The CDR3 has 16 residues. The trim removed 8 bases at V and 1 base at J, leaving 10 bases unmatched. CDR1 SNHLY and CDR2 FYNNEI come from the germline V gene. CDR3 nucleotides: TGTGCCAGCGGGAGAGACAGGGGGCCTTCGAACACTGAAGCTTTCTTT. This codes for CASGRDRGPSNTEAFF.

The chain recombines TRBV24-1 with TRBJ2-5; 8 positions match TRBD1. The length of the CDR3 is 14 residues. Trimming took 2 bases from V and 3 from J; bases not matched to a gene: 1. Germline CDR1 and CDR2: KGHDR and SFDVKD. The CDR3 DNA sequence: TGTGCCACCAGTGATTCGGACAGGGAAGAGACCCAGTACTTC. It specifies CATSDSDREETQYF.

The chain links TRBV21-1 to TRBJ1-4. TRBV21-1 is a recognized pseudogene. The CDR3 has 15 amino acids. The CDR3 DNA reads as TGTGCCAGCAGCAAAGAGGGGGGGCGGGCTGAAAAACTGTTTTTT. It encodes CASSKEGGRAEKLFF.

J is TRBJ2-2 and V is TRBV6-2 or TRBV6-3; 9 nucleotides line up with TRBD1. The germline V gene encodes CDR1 MNHEY and CDR2 SVGEGT. The V and J ends lost 4 bases and 4 bases, in that order; junction bases with no gene match: 4. The CDR3 extends over 15 amino acids. The CDR3 DNA sequence: TGTGCCAGCAGTTTCCGGGACAGGGTCACCGGGGAGCTGTTTTTT. Translated: CASSFRDRVTGELFF.

The gene calls are TRBV2 and TRBJ2-5; no definite D call. The CDR3 loop spans 11 amino acids. Looked up from germline, CDR1 is SNHLY and CDR2 is FYNNEI. With 6 bases removed from V and 5 bases from J, the gap between germline ends came to 7 bases. The DNA of the CDR3 is TGTGCCAGCAGGCTTAGGGAGACCCAGTACTTC. Amino acids: CASRLRETQYF.

This clone showed up just once. CDR3 amino acids: CASGETAGSNQPQHF. As DNA, the CDR3 is TGTGCCAGTGGGGAGACTGCCGGTTCCAATCAGCCCCAGCATTTT. This chain uses TRBV19 with TRBJ1-5; no definite D call. The CDR3 is made up of 15 amino acids. Trimming removed 8 bases at V and 3 bases at J, with 17 bases between. Germline V CDR1 and CDR2: LNHDA, SQIVND (reference sequence). Using reference TRBV19 and TRBJ1-5 for the parts outside the CDR3, the full variable domain is DGGITQSPKYLFRKEGQNVTLSCEQNLNHDAMYWYRQDPGQGLRLIYYSQIVNDFQKGDIAEGYSVSREKKESFPLTVTSAQKNPTAFYLCASGETAGSNQPQHFGDGTRLSIL.

The gene calls are TRBV5-4 and TRBJ2-1, with D tentatively TRBD2 (5 bases). Trimming removed 1 base from V and 1 base from J, with 9 bases in between. The germline V gene has CDR1 SGHNT and CDR2 YYREEE (reference sequence). The CDR3 loop spans 15 amino acids. The CDR3 sequence is CASSLSAGSYNEQFF. The DNA of the CDR3 is TGTGCCAGCAGCTTGTCGGCGGGTTCCTACAATGAGCAGTTCTTC. The entire variable domain, with the rest obtained from reference TRBV5-4 and TRBJ2-1, is as follows: ETGVTQSPTHLIKTRGQQVTLRCSSQSGHNTVSWYQQALGQGPQFIFQYYREEENGRGNFPPRFSGLQFPNYSSELNVNALELDDSALYLCASSLSAGSYNEQFFGPGTRLTVL.

The chain recombines TRBV11-3 with TRBJ2-2; 10 bases map to TRBD2. CDR3 length equals 17 residues. V trimming: 1 base; J trimming: 7 bases; junction bases outside the gene matches: 9. Germline V gene sequence: CDR1 SGHNT, CDR2 YENEEA. The CDR3 is CASSLASAGGRDGELFF. The CDR3 DNA sequence: TGTGCCAGCAGCTTAGCCTCAGCGGGAGGGCGAGACGGGGAGCTGTTTTTT.

V and J are TRBV29-1 and TRBJ2-1; no clear D gene. Germline loops: CDR1 SQVTM, CDR2 ANQGSEA. Trimming removed 6 bases at V and 6 bases at J, with 12 bases between. The CDR3 loop spans 12 amino acids. The CDR3 sequence: CSVAWTGNEQFF. The DNA of the CDR3 is TGCAGCGTGGCCTGGACGGGCAATGAGCAGTTCTTC.

The rearrangement joins TRBV19 to TRBJ1-1, with 7 bases lining up with TRBD1. This CDR3 is 14 amino acids long. Losses at the gene ends were 4 bases for V and 5 bases for J; bases not matched to a gene: 7. Germline V gene data show CDR1 as LNHDA and CDR2 as SQIVND (reference sequence). The CDR3, as DNA: TGTGCCAGTAGTACCCAGGGGGGAGGTACTGAAGCTTTCTTT. This encodes CASSTQGGGTEAFF.

This sequence joins TRBV30 and TRBJ2-7; either TRBD1 or TRBD2 may supply D (7 bases each). Germline V lookup: CDR1 GTSNPN, CDR2 SVGIG (reference sequence). With 7 bases removed from V and 6 bases from J, the gap between germline ends came to 16 bases. The CDR3 covers 12 residues. The CDR3 region is CAFNQGGSEQYF. The CDR3, as DNA: TGTGCCTTTAATCAGGGGGGGAGCGAGCAGTACTTC.

This rearrangement joins TRBV20-1 to TRBJ2-3; the match to TRBD2 covers 10 bases. The CDR3 covers 13 residues. The V gene's germline CDR1 is DFQATT and CDR2 SNEGSKA (reference sequence). V trimming: 3 bases; J trimming: 9 bases; junction bases outside the gene matches: 6. CDR3 in amino acids: CSASTSGMGTQYF. The CDR3 nucleotides are TGCAGTGCTAGTACTAGCGGGATGGGCACGCAGTATTTT.

The chain uses TRBV2 and TRBJ2-2; 16 nucleotides align to TRBD2. Germline values: CDR1 SNHLY, CDR2 FYNNEI. CDR3 length equals 17 residues. With 7 bases clipped from V and 8 bases from J, the junction kept 10 bases outside the gene matches. The chain's CDR3 is CASTRGTSGRVMGELFF. In DNA, the CDR3 is TGTGCCAGCACCCGAGGGACTAGCGGGAGGGTTATGGGGGAGCTGTTTTTT.

V is TRBV3-1 (or the pseudogene TRBV3-2) and J is TRBJ2-3; TRBD2 matches 10 bases. The germline CDR1 and CDR2 sequences are LGHDT and YNNKEL (reference sequence). There are 15 residues in the CDR3. With 1 base clipped from V and 4 bases from J, the junction kept 2 bases outside the gene matches. In nucleotides, the CDR3 is TGTGCCAGCAGCCAAGGAGCGGGAGGGTCAGATACGCAGTATTTT. This sequence encodes CASSQGAGGSDTQYF.